This entry describes one T cell receptor beta chain. It lacks a known antigen. Base qualities were left out, and no much larger clone turns up one base away. The library was prepared using the immunoSEQ multiplex PCR assay. TCRdb took this table from immuneACCESS and kept in-frame rearrangements with V and J called. Such tables lack part of the clones; where checked against another copy, unresolved V genes explain under half of the gap, and the rest is unexplained. This sample lists around 120,000 clones; around 87% were detected once. Jointly, the top ten make up over 6.5% of the sample. This sample was taken from a study of control samples from healthy donors and cancer patients (dated by TCRdb to about 2020). CDR3 length: 14 amino acids, cysteine to phenylalanine. Only the CDR3 DNA is retained, 42 bases long and in frame from the first base. Between the V and J ends, shortened by 4 bases and 1 base respectively, the junction contains 8 bases. From the germline V gene, CDR1 is SGHNT and CDR2 is YENEEA.

The sequenced material came from blood. This clonotype was sampled from a man between 40 and 49 years old in good health. The chain is made from TRBV11-3 and TRBJ1-3; TRBD1 might be the D gene, on 6 matching bases. The nucleotide sequence reads TGTGCCAGCAGCTATGGGACATCTGGAAACACCATATATTTT. Translated, it gives CASSYGTSGNTIYF.